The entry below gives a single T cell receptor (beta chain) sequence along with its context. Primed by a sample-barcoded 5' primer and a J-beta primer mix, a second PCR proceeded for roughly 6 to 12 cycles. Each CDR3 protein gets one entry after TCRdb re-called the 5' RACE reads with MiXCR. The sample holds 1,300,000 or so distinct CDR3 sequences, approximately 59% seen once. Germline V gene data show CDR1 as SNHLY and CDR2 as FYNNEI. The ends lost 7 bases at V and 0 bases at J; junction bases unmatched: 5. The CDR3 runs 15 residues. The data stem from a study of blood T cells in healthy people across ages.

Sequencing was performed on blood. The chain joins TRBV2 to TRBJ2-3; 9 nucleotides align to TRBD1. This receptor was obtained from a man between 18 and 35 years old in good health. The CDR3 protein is CASTSGTGSTDTQYF. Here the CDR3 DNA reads TGTGCCAGCACCTCCGGGACAGGGAGCACAGATACGCAGTATTTT.